In this sample, the clone carrying this TCR beta chain turned up a few times. The data derive from a study of blood T cells in healthy people across ages. Through a sample-barcoded 5' primer and a J-beta primer mix, a second PCR was run for about 7 to 12 cycles. TCRdb fed the 5' RACE reads into MiXCR, producing one record per CDR3 protein. Of roughly 550,000 distinct CDR3 sequences listed, approximately 25% are singletons. CDR3 length: 13 amino acids. CDR1 ENHRY and CDR2 SYGVKD come from the germline V gene. These same records also appear under a second study, on T cells of mothers and their children.

The receptor comes from a boy younger than 18 in good health. V and J are TRBV10-3 and TRBJ2-7; 7 nucleotides match TRBD2. The end of the DNA fits TRBJ2-5 better, so the J call may be wrong. What was sequenced was blood. The CDR3 here is CAISGGTQETQYF. The CDR3 nucleotides are TGTGCCATCAGCGGGGGGACCCAGGAGACCCAGTACTTC.